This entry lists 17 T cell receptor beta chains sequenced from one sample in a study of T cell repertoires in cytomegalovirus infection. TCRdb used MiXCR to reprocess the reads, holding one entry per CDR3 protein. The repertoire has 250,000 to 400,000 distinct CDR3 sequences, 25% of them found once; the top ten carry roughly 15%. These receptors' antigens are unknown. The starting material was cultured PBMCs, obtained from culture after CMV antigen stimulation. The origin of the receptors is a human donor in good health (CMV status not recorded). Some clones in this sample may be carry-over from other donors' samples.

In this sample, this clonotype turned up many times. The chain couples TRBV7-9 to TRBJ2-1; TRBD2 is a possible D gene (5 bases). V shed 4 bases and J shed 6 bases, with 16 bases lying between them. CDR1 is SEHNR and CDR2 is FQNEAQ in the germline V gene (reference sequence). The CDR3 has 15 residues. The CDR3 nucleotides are TGTGCCAGCAGCTCCGGGAACGCTGGGTCCAATGAGCAGTTCTTC. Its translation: CASSSGNAGSNEQFF.

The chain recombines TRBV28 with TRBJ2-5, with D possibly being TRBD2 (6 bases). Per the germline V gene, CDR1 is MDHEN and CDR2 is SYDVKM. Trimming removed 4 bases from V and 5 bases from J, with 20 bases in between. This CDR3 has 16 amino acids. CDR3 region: CASSSTPGVGEETQYF. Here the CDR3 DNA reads TGTGCCAGCAGTTCGACCCCGGGGGTAGGTGAGGAGACCCAGTACTTC.

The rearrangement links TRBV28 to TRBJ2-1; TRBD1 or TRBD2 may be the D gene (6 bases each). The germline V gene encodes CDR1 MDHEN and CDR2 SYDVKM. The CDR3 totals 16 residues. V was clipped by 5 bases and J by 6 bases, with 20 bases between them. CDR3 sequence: CASSPGGVSPANEQFF. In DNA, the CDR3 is TGTGCCAGCAGTCCCGGGGGCGTTAGCCCTGCCAATGAGCAGTTCTTC.

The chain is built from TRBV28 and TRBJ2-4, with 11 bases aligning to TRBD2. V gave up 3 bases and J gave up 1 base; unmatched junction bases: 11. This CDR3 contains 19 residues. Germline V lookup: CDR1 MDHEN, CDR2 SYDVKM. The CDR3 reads CASSFLSGRARVAKNIQYF. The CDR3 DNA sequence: TGTGCCAGCAGTTTCCTTAGCGGGAGGGCCCGGGTGGCCAAAAACATTCAGTACTTC.

CDR3 DNA sequence: TGTGCCAGCAGCGACATTTGGCGTTGGGGCAATCAGCCCCAGCATTTT. The encoded protein is CASSDIWRWGNQPQHF. J is TRBJ1-5 and V is TRBV3-1; the D is unclear. V lost 5 bases to trimming and J lost 2 bases, with 16 bases between them. CDR1 is LGHDT and CDR2 is YNNKEL in the germline V gene (reference sequence). The CDR3 is made up of 16 amino acids.

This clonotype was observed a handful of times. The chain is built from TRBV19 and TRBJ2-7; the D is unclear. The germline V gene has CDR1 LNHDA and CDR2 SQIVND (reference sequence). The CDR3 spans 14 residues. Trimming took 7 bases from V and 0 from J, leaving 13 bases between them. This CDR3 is CASTPGYNSYEQYF. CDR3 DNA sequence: TGTGCCAGTACCCCGGGTTATAACTCCTACGAGCAGTACTTC.

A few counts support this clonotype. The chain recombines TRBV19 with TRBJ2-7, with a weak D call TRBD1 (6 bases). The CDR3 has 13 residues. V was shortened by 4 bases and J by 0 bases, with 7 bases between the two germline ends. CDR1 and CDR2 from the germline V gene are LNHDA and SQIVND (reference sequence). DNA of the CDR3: TGTGCCAGTAGTACACAGGGCTCCTACGAGCAGTACTTC. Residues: CASSTQGSYEQYF.

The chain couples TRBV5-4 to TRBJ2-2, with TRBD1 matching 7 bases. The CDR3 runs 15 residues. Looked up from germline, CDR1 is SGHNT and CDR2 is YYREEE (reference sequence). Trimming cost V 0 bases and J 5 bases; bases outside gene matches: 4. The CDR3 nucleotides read TGTGCCAGCAGCTTGGTTGTCAGGGGGACCGGGGAGCTGTTTTTT. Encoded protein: CASSLVVRGTGELFF.

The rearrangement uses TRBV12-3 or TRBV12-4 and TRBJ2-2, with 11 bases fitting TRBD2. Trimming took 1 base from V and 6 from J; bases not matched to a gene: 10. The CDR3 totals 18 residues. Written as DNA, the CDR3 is TGTGCCAGCAGTTTAGAAACTAGCGGGAGAGCCCCCCCCGGGGAGCTGTTTTTT. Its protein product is CASSLETSGRAPPGELFF.

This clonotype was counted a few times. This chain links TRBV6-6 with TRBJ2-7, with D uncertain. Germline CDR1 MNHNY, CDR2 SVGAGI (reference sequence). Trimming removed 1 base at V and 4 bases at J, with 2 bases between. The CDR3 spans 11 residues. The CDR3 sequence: CASSYFYEQYF. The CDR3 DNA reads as TGTGCCAGCAGTTACTTTTACGAGCAGTACTTC.

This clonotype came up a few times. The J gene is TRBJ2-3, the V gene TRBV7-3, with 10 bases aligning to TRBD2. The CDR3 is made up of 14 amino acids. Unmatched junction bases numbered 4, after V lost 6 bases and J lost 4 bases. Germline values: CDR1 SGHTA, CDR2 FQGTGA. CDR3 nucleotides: TGTGCCAGCAGTGAGCGGGAGGGTTCAGATACGCAGTATTTT. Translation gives CASSEREGSDTQYF.

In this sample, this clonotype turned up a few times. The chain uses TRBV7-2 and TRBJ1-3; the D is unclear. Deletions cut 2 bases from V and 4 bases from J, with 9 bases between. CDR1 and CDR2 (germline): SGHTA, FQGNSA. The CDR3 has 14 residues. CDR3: CASSLLLGGNTIYF. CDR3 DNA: TGTGCCAGCAGCTTACTACTTGGGGGAAACACCATATATTTT.

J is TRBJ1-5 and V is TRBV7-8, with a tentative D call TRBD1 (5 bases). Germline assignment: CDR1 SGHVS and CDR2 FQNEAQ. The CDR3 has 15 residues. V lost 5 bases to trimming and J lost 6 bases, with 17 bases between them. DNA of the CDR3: TGTGCCAGCAGCAGTGGGGAGGGGTCCAGTCAGCCCCAGCATTTT. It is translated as CASSSGEGSSQPQHF.

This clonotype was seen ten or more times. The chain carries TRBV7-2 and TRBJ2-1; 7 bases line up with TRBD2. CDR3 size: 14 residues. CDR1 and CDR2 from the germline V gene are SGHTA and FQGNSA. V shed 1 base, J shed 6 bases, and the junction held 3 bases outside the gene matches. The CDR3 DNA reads TGTGCCAGCAGCTTAGGCGGGAGTGTCAATGAGCAGTTCTTC. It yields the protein CASSLGGSVNEQFF.

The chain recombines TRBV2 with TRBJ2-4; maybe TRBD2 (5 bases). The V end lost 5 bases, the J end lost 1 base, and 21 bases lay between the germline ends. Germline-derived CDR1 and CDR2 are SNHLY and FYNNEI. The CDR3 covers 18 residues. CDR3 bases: TGTGCCAGCAGTCTAGAGGAGGCTGGGTCCGTGGCCAAAAACATTCAGTACTTC. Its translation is CASSLEEAGSVAKNIQYF.

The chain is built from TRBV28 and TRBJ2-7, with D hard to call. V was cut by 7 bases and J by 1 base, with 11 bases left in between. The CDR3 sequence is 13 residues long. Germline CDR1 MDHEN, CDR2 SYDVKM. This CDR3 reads CASIQGGSYEQYF. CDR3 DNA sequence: TGTGCCAGCATTCAAGGCGGATCCTACGAGCAGTACTTC.

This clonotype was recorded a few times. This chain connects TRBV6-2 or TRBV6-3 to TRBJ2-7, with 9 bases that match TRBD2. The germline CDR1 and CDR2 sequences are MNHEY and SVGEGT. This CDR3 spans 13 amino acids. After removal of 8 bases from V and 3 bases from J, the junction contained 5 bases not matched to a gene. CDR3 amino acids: CASGLAGVYEQYF. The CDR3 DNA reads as TGTGCCAGCGGTTTAGCGGGAGTCTACGAGCAGTACTTC.